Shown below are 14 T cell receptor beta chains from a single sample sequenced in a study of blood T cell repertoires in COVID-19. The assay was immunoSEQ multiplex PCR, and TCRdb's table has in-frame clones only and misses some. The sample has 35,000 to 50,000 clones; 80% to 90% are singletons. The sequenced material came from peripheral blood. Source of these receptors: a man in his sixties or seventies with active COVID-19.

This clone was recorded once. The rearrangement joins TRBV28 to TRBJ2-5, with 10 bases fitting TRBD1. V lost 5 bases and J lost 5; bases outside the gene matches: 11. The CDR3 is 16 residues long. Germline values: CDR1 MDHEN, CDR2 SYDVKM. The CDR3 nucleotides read TGTGCCAGCAGTCCGTCCGGGACAGGGGCCAGGGAGACCCAGTACTTC. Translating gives CASSPSGTGARETQYF.

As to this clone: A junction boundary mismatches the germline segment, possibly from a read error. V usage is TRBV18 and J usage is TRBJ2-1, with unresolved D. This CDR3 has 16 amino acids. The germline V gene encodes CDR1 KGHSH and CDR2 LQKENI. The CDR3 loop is CASSPIVESSYNEQFF. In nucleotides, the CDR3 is TGTGCCAGTTCACCAATAGTAGAGAGCTCCTACAATGAGCAGTTCTTC. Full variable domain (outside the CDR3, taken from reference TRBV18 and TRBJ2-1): NAGVMQNPRHLVRRRGQEARLRCSPMKGHSHVYWYRQLPEEGLKFMVYLQKENIIDESGMPKERFSAEFPKEGPSILRIQQVVRGDSAAYFCASSPIVESSYNEQFFGPGTRLTVL.

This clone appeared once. The CDR3 region is CASSIDFVGGGSPLHF. As DNA, the CDR3 is TGTGCCAGTAGTATAGATTTTGTGGGGGGGGGTTCACCCCTCCACTTT. The J gene is TRBJ1-6, the V gene TRBV19, with a possible D match to TRBD1 (5 bases). The germline V and J ends were trimmed by 0 bases and 9 bases, with 15 bases remaining between them. Germline assignment: CDR1 LNHDA and CDR2 SQIVND (reference sequence). The CDR3 loop spans 16 amino acids.

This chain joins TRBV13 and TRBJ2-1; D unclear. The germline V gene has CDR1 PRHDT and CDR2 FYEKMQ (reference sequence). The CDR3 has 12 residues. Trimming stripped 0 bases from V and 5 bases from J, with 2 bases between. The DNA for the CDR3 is TGTGCCAGCAGCTTAGGCAACAATGAGCAGTTCTTC. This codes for CASSLGNNEQFF.

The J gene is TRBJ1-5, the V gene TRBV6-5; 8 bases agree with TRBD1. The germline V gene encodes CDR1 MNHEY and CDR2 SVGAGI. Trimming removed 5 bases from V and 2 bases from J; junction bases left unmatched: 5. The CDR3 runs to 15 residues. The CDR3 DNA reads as TGTGCCAGCAGTAAGGACAGGGAGGGCAATCAGCCCCAGCATTTT. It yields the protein CASSKDREGNQPQHF.

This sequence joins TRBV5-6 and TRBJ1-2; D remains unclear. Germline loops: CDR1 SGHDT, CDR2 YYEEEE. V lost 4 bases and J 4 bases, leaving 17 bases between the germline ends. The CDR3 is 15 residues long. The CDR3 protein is CASSLAVPEAYGYTF. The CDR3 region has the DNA TGTGCCAGCAGCCTGGCGGTTCCAGAGGCCTATGGCTACACCTTC.

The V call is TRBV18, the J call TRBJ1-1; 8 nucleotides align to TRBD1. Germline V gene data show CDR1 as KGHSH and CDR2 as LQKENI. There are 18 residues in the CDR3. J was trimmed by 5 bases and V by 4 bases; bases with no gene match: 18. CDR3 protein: CASSQTPFGQGAQTEAFF. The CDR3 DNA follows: TGTGCCAGCTCACAAACACCCTTTGGGCAGGGGGCGCAAACTGAAGCTTTCTTT.

CDR3 sequence (DNA): TGTGCCAGCAGCTTATTGGGGCAGGGGGCGAATAGAAACGAGCAGTACTTC. Protein product: CASSLLGQGANRNEQYF. This chain uses TRBV7-6 with TRBJ2-7; 8 bases are shared with TRBD1. This CDR3 is 17 amino acids long. V shed 2 bases and J 5 bases; nucleotides not matched to a gene: 14. The germline gives CDR1 SGHVS, CDR2 FNYEAQ.

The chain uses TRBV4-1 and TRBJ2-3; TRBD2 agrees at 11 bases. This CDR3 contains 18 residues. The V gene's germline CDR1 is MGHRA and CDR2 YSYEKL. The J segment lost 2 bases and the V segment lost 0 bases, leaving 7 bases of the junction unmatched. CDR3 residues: CASSQDKLGLAATDTQYF. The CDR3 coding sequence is TGCGCCAGCAGCCAAGATAAATTGGGACTAGCGGCCACAGATACGCAGTATTTT.

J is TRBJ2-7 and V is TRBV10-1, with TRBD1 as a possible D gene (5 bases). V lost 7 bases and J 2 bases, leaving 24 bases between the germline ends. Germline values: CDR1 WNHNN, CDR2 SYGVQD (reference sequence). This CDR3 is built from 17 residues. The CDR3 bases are TGCGCCAGCAACCCCAATCCGGAACAGGAACCCACCTACGAGCAGTACTTC. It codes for CASNPNPEQEPTYEQYF.

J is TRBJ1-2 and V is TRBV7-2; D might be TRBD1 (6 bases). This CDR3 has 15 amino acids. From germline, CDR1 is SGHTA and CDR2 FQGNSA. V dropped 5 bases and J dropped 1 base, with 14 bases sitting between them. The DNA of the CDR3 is TGTGCCAGCAGCCCAAGGGACATAATTAACTATGGCTACACCTTC. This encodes CASSPRDIINYGYTF.

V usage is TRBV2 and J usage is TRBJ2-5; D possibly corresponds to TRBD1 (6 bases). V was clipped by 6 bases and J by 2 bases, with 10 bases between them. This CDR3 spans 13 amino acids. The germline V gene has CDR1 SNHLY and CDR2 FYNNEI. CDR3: CASSRGQQETQYF. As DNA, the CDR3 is TGTGCCAGCAGCCGAGGACAGCAAGAGACCCAGTACTTC. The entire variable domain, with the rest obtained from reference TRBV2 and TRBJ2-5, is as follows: EPEVTQTPSHQVTQMGQEVILRCVPISNHLYFYWYRQILGQKVEFLVSFYNNEISEKSEIFDDQFSVERPDGSNFTLKIRSTKLEDSAMYFCASSRGQQETQYFGPGTRLLVL.

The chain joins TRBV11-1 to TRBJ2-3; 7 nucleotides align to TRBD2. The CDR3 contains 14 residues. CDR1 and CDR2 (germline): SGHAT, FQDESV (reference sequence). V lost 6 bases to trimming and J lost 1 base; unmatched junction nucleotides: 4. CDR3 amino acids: CASRAGMGTDTQYF. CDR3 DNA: TGTGCCAGCAGAGCGGGGATGGGCACAGATACGCAGTATTTT.

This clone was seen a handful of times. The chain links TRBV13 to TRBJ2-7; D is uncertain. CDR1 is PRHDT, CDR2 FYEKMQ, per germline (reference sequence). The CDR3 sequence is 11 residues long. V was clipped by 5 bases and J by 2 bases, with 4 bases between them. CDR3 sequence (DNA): TGTGCCAGCAGCGGCACCTACGAGCAGTACTTC. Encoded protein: CASSGTYEQYF.